The sequence of this T cell receptor beta chain was determined in a study of post-analysis software for immune sequencing data. The table lists this clonotype with a few counts. The antigen is unknown. Study-wide points: Controls had significantly higher normalized Chao1 diversity than multiple sclerosis patients. Elevated frequency relative to controls characterized roughly five TRBV segments in patients, TRBV5-6, TRBV5-1 and TRBV20-1 among them.

TCR beta cDNA libraries had unique molecular identifiers. MiXCR, run by TCRdb on the PCR reads, gives a single entry per CDR3 protein. The sample has some 450,000 distinct CDR3 sequences; 40% to 55% are singletons. The CDR3 sequence is 15 residues long. V gave up 5 bases and J gave up 1 base, with 18 bases separating them. Germline CDR1 is DFQATT and CDR2 is SNEGSKA (reference sequence). The chain uses TRBV20-1 and TRBJ2-7; D not certain. This sequence originates from a girl aged 5-17 years with multiple sclerosis. Source material: blood. In nucleotides, the CDR3 is TGCAGTGCTTACCCCCCCCAGCATGGTTCCTACGAGCAGTACTTC. The encoded protein is CSAYPPQHGSYEQYF.